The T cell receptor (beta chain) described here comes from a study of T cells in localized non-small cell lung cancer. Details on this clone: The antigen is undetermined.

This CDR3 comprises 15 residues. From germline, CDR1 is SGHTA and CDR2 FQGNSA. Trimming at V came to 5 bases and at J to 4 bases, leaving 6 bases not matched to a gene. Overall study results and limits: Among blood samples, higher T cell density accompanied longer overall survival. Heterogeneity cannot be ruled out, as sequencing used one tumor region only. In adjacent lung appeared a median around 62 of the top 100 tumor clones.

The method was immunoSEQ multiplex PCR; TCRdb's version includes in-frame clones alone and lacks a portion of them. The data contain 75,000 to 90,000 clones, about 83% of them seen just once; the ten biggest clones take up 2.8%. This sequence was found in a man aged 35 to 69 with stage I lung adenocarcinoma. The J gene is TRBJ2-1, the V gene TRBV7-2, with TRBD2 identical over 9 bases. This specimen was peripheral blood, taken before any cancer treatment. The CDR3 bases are TGTGCCAGCAGCACCACTAGCGGGCGTTACAATGAGCAGTTCTTC. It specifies CASSTTSGRYNEQFF.